This TCR beta chain originates from a study of regulatory T cells in long-lasting Graves disease. The sample's time point: newly diagnosed GD, antithyroid drugs for less than 3 months. Isolated PBMC RNA provided the starting material for the TCR library. This CDR3 contains 15 residues. Germline-derived CDR1 and CDR2 are DFQATT and SNEGSKA (reference sequence). V lost 3 bases and J 3 bases, leaving 16 bases between the germline ends. Investigators prepared the TCR beta libraries by applying iRepertoire HTBI primers and Arm-PCR of CDR3 regions. TCRdb re-called the multiplex PCR reads through MiXCR, storing one row per CDR3 protein. The table shows 350,000 to 500,000 distinct CDR3 sequences, with 11% to 15% occurring only once. The sample was also reused in another study, on T cells in Graves' hyperthyroidism and ophthalmopathy. That paper notes: Diagnosis relied on clinical symptoms, serum thyroxine and TRAb, thyroid ultrasound and orbital computed tomography. Most thyroid clonotypes that were expanded above 0.001 also turned up in blood.

The receptor was isolated from a woman between 50 and 59 years old with Graves disease. V gene TRBV20-1 combines with J gene TRBJ2-3; no definite D call. The specimen comprised peripheral blood mononuclear cells (PBMCs), sampled at new diagnosis, from a patient treated with antithyroid drugs. In DNA form, the CDR3 reads TGCAGTGCTAGCCGTTCCCTTGGACCTACAGATACGCAGTATTTT. Protein product: CSASRSLGPTDTQYF.